This entry lists 7 T cell receptor beta chains sequenced from one sample in a study of cytomegalovirus exposure and HLA in healthy donors (TCRdb year 2017). Library prep was done by the immunoSEQ multiplex PCR assay. A mixture of 60 forward primers for TCR Vbeta segments and 13 reverse primers for TCR Jbeta segments was used in the multiplex PCR. Entries here come from immuneACCESS through TCRdb and include only in-frame sequences with V and J called. Some clones fail to appear in such tables; in the studies checked, an unresolved V gene covers under half of the shortfall, and the cause of the remainder is unknown. For this sample the table gives about 67,000 clones, of which 85% to 90% were detected only once. The top ten hold around 10% of the sample. Sequencing was performed on PBMCs. The source is a young woman in good health and CMV-seropositive.

The CDR3 reads CASSFGLAGGNEQFF. The DNA for the CDR3 is TGTGCCAGCAGCTTTGGCCTAGCGGGAGGTAATGAGCAGTTCTTC. The chain uses TRBV5-4 and TRBJ2-1; TRBD2 aligns across 11 bases. V was pared by 2 bases and J by 7 bases, with 5 bases of the junction left unmatched. Germline-derived CDR1 and CDR2 are SGHNT and YYREEE (reference sequence). The CDR3 runs 15 residues.

V and J are TRBV28 and TRBJ1-1, with D perhaps TRBD1 (5 bases). The CDR3 contains 12 residues. Germline V lookup: CDR1 MDHEN, CDR2 SYDVKM. The V and J ends lost 5 bases and 5 bases respectively, with 9 bases between them. The CDR3 bases are TGTGCCAGCAGTGCCAGGGTGACTGAAGCTTTCTTT. Residues: CASSARVTEAFF.

The chain links TRBV5-1 to TRBJ2-1; 10 bases are shared with TRBD1. The CDR3 is 14 residues long. V shed 2 bases, J shed 8 bases, and the junction held 4 bases outside the gene matches. Germline CDR1 and CDR2: SGHRS and YFSETQ. CDR3 in DNA: TGCGCCAGCAGCTTCAGGACAGGGGGGGATGAGCAGTTCTTC. Its protein is CASSFRTGGDEQFF.

This clone was detected only a few times. V and J are TRBV25-1 and TRBJ1-4; 7 bases are a match to TRBD1. The V segment lost 1 base and the J segment 0 bases; nucleotides outside the gene matches: 8. Germline V gene sequence: CDR1 MGHDK, CDR2 SYGVNS. CDR3 length equals 18 residues. The DNA of the CDR3 is TGTGCCAGCAGTGAATTCGCGACAGGGCTATCAACTAATGAAAAACTGTTTTTT. This codes for CASSEFATGLSTNEKLFF.

The sample holds one count of this clone. The chain has TRBV5-5 and TRBJ2-7; 7 positions match TRBD2. Per the germline V gene, CDR1 is SGHKS and CDR2 is YYEKEE (reference sequence). Unmatched junction bases numbered 9, after V lost 0 bases and J lost 6 bases. The length of the CDR3 is 15 residues. CDR3 sequence reads: CASSLVPTSWGEQYF. The CDR3 region has the DNA TGTGCCAGCAGCTTGGTGCCGACTAGCTGGGGCGAGCAGTACTTC.

This clone is a singleton in its sample. This sequence joins TRBV6-1 and TRBJ1-2; a possible D gene is TRBD1 (5 bases). The V gene lost 5 bases and the J gene lost 4 bases, with 14 bases spanning the gap. Germline CDR1 reads MNHNS; CDR2 reads SASEGT. The CDR3 totals 14 residues. The CDR3 DNA reads as TGTGCCAGCAGTAGGGGACTTACCGTCTATGGCTACACCTTC. It encodes CASSRGLTVYGYTF.

This chain connects TRBV7-8 to TRBJ2-1; D gene ambiguous. Germline CDR1 SGHVS, CDR2 FQNEAQ. The CDR3 is 13 residues long. V lost 6 bases and J 1 base, leaving 7 bases between the germline ends. Written as DNA, the CDR3 is TGTGCCAGCAGGCCTCGGTCCTACAATGAGCAGTTCTTC. The encoded protein is CASRPRSYNEQFF.